One and the same sample provided the 23 T cell receptor beta chains below, sequenced in a study of glioma-infiltrating T cells. Amplification of TCR alpha and beta CDR3 regions from RNA used iRepertoire nested multiplex PCR. TCRdb processed the multiplex PCR reads anew with MiXCR; each CDR3 protein has one entry. The repertoire holds around 170,000 distinct CDR3 sequences, with around 45% as singletons. The source material was glioma tissue, nonneoplastic brain tissue, or PBMCs (not recorded which). The source is a human donor with low-grade glioma or glioblastoma, undergoing nonglioma brain surgery, or in good health (not recorded which).

This clonotype was observed many times. V usage is TRBV28 and J usage is TRBJ2-3; D remains ambiguous. The V gene lost 6 bases and the J gene lost 12 bases, with 19 bases spanning the gap. CDR1 is MDHEN, CDR2 SYDVKM, per germline. This CDR3 is 13 amino acids long. The CDR3 DNA reads as TGTGCCAGCAGCCCCCGCCAAGTGTTTACACAGTATTTT. This encodes CASSPRQVFTQYF.

This clonotype has a handful of counts. The gene calls are TRBV20-1 and TRBJ2-5; 13 nucleotides match TRBD2. The CDR3 is 16 residues long. After removal of 1 base from V and 5 bases from J, the junction contained 7 bases not matched to a gene. Germline lookup yields CDR1 DFQATT and CDR2 SNEGSKA (reference sequence). The CDR3 sequence: CSARAPTSGRMETQYF. The CDR3 DNA reads as TGCAGTGCTAGAGCTCCGACTAGCGGGAGGATGGAGACCCAGTACTTC.

This clonotype appeared many times. CDR3 in DNA: TGTGCCAGCAGTTGGACAGCGGCTCAAAACACCGGGGAGCTGTTTTTT. It yields the protein CASSWTAAQNTGELFF. The chain uses TRBV6-1 and TRBJ2-2; tentatively, D is TRBD1 (6 bases). The germline gives CDR1 MNHNS, CDR2 SASEGT. Trimming stripped 5 bases from V and 2 bases from J, with 15 bases between. The CDR3 loop spans 16 amino acids.

Comments on this clonotype: A clone one base away is much larger, so this may be a read error. The CDR3 DNA reads TGTGCCAGCAGCCAAGTGCAAACCGGGGAGCTGTTTTTT. This codes for CASSQVQTGELFF. The chain links TRBV14 to TRBJ2-2; D is unclear. The CDR3 totals 13 residues. Germline V gives CDR1 SGHDN, CDR2 FVKESK. V was trimmed by 1 base and J by 5 bases, leaving 5 bases between them.

This clonotype was recorded at least ten times. This chain links TRBV5-1 with TRBJ2-1; TRBD2 matches at 11 bases. In germline, CDR1 is SGHRS, CDR2 YFSETQ. The CDR3 is 15 residues long. V dropped 0 bases and J dropped 8; count of bases not matched to a gene: 4. The CDR3 sequence is CASSLVLAGVDEQFF. DNA for the CDR3: TGCGCCAGCAGCTTGGTACTAGCGGGAGTAGATGAGCAGTTCTTC.

The chain carries TRBV4-1 and TRBJ2-7; D is unresolved. The CDR3 length is 15 residues. Per the germline V gene, CDR1 is MGHRA and CDR2 is YSYEKL. V lost 1 base to trimming and J lost 3 bases, with 13 bases between them. This chain's CDR3 is CASSQAPEVCYEQYF. The CDR3 nucleotides are TGCGCCAGCAGCCAAGCGCCGGAAGTATGCTACGAGCAGTACTTC.

As to this clonotype: The junction does not match germline at one end; this may be a read error. The genes are TRBV2 and TRBJ1-5; D ambiguous. This CDR3 has 14 residues. Germline lookup yields CDR1 SNHLY and CDR2 FYNNEI. CDR3 in amino acids: CASSRAKGNQLQHF. CDR3 bases: TGTGCCAGCAGCCGGGCCAAGGGAAATCAGCTCCAGCATTTT.

Points on this clonotype: One end of the junction does not line up with germline, which may come from a read error. This chain uses TRBV28 with TRBJ1-5, with 8 bases identical to TRBD1. Germline CDR1 MDHEN, CDR2 SYDVKM. CDR3 length equals 18 residues. CDR3 residues: CASSQGQGLGINDHPQHF. The CDR3 DNA reads TGTGCCAGCAGCCAAGGACAGGGTCTAGGCATTAACGATCACCCCCAGCATTTT. Full variable domain (remainder filled in from reference TRBV28 and TRBJ1-5): DVKVTQSSRYLVKRTGEKVFLECVQDMDHENMFWYRQDPGLGLRLIYFSYDVKMKEKGDIPEGYSVSREKKERFSLILESASTNQTSMYLCASSQGQGLGINDHPQHFGDGTRLSIL.

This clonotype was recorded at least ten times. The chain uses TRBV5-1 and TRBJ2-2; no clear D gene. CDR3 length: 15 residues. Germline CDR1 SGHRS, CDR2 YFSETQ. V was pared by 0 bases and J by 3 bases, with 9 bases between. DNA for the CDR3: TGCGCCAGCAGCTTGGCGGTACCTGACACCGGGGAGCTGTTTTTT. This sequence encodes CASSLAVPDTGELFF.

This clonotype occurred many times. This sequence joins TRBV20-1 and TRBJ2-1; 9 bases match TRBD2. CDR1 is DFQATT and CDR2 is SNEGSKA in the germline V gene (reference sequence). V was clipped by 6 bases and J by 5 bases; unmatched bases: 11. The CDR3 has 15 amino acids. In nucleotides, the CDR3 is TGCAGTGCGCCTCAGAGCGGGAGGCAGCACAATGAGCAGTTCTTC. Translated: CSAPQSGRQHNEQFF.

This clonotype appeared a few times. The chain employs TRBV24-1 and TRBJ2-1; TRBD2 aligns across 9 bases. V was pared by 9 bases and J by 8 bases, with 13 bases of the junction left unmatched. The V gene's germline CDR1 is KGHDR and CDR2 SFDVKD. The CDR3 consists of 15 residues. The CDR3, as DNA: TGTGCCACCCGGAATAGCGGGAGCATTGGGGATGAGCAGTTCTTC. Translating it yields CATRNSGSIGDEQFF.

This clonotype has at least ten counts. This chain connects TRBV28 to TRBJ2-1; 16 bases map to TRBD2. This CDR3 spans 18 amino acids. CDR1 is MDHEN, CDR2 SYDVKM, per germline. The trim removed 5 bases at V and 4 bases at J, leaving 8 bases unmatched. CDR3 sequence: CASSGGLAGGYGYNEQFF. The CDR3 coding sequence is TGTGCCAGCAGTGGGGGACTAGCGGGAGGGTATGGGTACAATGAGCAGTTCTTC.

This clonotype was picked up many times. This chain joins TRBV28 and TRBJ2-1; D is unclear. Germline V CDR1 and CDR2: MDHEN, SYDVKM. CDR3 length: 14 amino acids. Between the trimmed V and J ends, which lost 3 bases and 0 bases, there was a span of 6 bases. The CDR3 nucleotides are TGTGCCAGCAGTTTTCTTAGCTCCTACAATGAGCAGTTCTTC. Its protein is CASSFLSSYNEQFF.

This clonotype was counted ten times or more. V is TRBV20-1 and J is TRBJ2-7; either TRBD1 or TRBD2 may supply D (5 bases each). The CDR3 consists of 12 residues. Germline V lookup: CDR1 DFQATT, CDR2 SNEGSKA (reference sequence). V lost 7 bases and J lost 0, with 10 bases in between. The chain's CDR3 is CSGARGSYEQYF. The CDR3 coding sequence is TGCAGTGGGGCGAGGGGCTCCTACGAGCAGTACTTC.

Comment on this clonotype: A much larger clone lies one base from this, so it may be a read error. The CDR3 sequence is CASMAWGKGALNTEAFF. The CDR3 DNA reads TGTGCCAGCATGGCGTGGGGAAAGGGGGCCTTGAACACTGAAGCTTTCTTT. This sequence joins TRBV10-3 and TRBJ1-1; 7 bases fit TRBD1. Germline-derived CDR1 and CDR2 are ENHRY and SYGVKD. With V trimmed by 10 bases and J by 0 bases, 17 bases remained unmatched. This CDR3 contains 17 residues.

V usage is TRBV20-1 and J usage is TRBJ2-1; 8 bases line up with TRBD2. With 1 base clipped from V and 5 bases from J, the junction kept 13 bases outside the gene matches. The CDR3 consists of 17 residues. CDR1 DFQATT and CDR2 SNEGSKA come from the germline V gene (reference sequence). The DNA of the CDR3 is TGCAGTGCTAGAGTGCCCCTCGGGCGGGAGGCGGACAATGAGCAGTTCTTC. Amino acids: CSARVPLGREADNEQFF.

This clonotype was picked up many times. The V gene is TRBV28, the J gene TRBJ2-7, with D unresolved. V was shortened by 7 bases and J by 2 bases, with 12 bases between the two germline ends. Germline V gene lookup returns CDR1 MDHEN and CDR2 SYDVKM. The CDR3 loop spans 13 amino acids. CDR3 bases: TGTGCCAGCATCAGTTCACAAACCTACGAGCAGTACTTC. Its translation: CASISSQTYEQYF.

The V call is TRBV19, the J call TRBJ2-2; no clear D. There are 14 residues in the CDR3. The V end lost 6 bases, the J end lost 6 bases, and 14 bases lay between the germline ends. Germline V gene sequence: CDR1 LNHDA, CDR2 SQIVND (reference sequence). The DNA for the CDR3 is TGTGCCAGTAGAGCGCAGGCCATGGCCGGGGAGCTGTTTTTT. Encoded protein: CASRAQAMAGELFF.

This clonotype came up a few times. Just one base apart from a much larger clone, this may be a read error. V and J are TRBV27 and TRBJ2-7; D ambiguous. Looked up from germline, CDR1 is MNHEY and CDR2 is SMNVEV (reference sequence). CDR3 length: 14 amino acids. The ends were cut back, 6 bases at V and 0 bases at J, with 12 bases in the middle. Written as DNA, the CDR3 is TGTGCCAGCAGATTAGGGATGAGCTCCTACGAGCAGTACTTC. The encoded protein is CASRLGMSSYEQYF.

Concerning this clonotype: A single base separates this from a much larger clone, so it may be a read error. V and J are TRBV28 and TRBJ2-1; D is ambiguous. This CDR3 region has 12 residues. Trimming shortened V by 10 bases and J by 12 bases, and 19 bases separated the two germline ends. Per germline, CDR1 MDHEN and CDR2 SYDVKM. CDR3 amino acids: CATLGPCFVQFF. The CDR3 nucleotides are TGTGCCACTTTGGGTCCTTGCTTTGTGCAGTTCTTC.

With respect to this clonotype: The junction departs from germline at one end; a sequencing error may be responsible. The chain links TRBV3-1 to TRBJ1-2, with D unresolved. The CDR3 has 13 residues. Germline V lookup: CDR1 LGHDT, CDR2 YNNKEL (reference sequence). The CDR3 nucleotides are TGTGCCAGCAGGCAAGTCCAAGCGAGGGGCTACACCTTC. Translated, it gives CASRQVQARGYTF.

This clonotype was recorded a few times. The genes are TRBV7-9 and TRBJ1-5, with D uncertain. Deletions cut 5 bases from V and 3 bases from J, with 5 bases between. Germline V gives CDR1 SEHNR, CDR2 FQNEAQ (reference sequence). This CDR3 contains 12 residues. The CDR3 region is CASSPNNQPQHF. CDR3 coding DNA: TGTGCCAGCAGCCCTAACAATCAGCCCCAGCATTTT.

This clonotype was picked up a small number of times. Just one base apart from a much larger clone, this may be a read error. The chain links TRBV27 to TRBJ1-5; D gene uncertain. The CDR3 length is 13 residues. Germline values: CDR1 MNHEY, CDR2 SMNVEV (reference sequence). The CDR3 protein is CAGSFNGNQPQHF. Here the CDR3 DNA reads TGTGCCGGCAGTTTCAATGGCAATCAGCCCCAGCATTTT.